These 6 T cell receptor beta chains were sequenced from one sample in a study of neurological immune-mediated disorders. MiXCR was run by TCRdb on the 5' RACE reads, yielding one entry per CDR3 protein. The sample consists of 35,000 to 40,000 distinct CDR3 sequences, roughly 2.5% of them appearing once. The sample taken for sequencing was PBMCs. Receptors originate from a man aged 50 to 59 with multiple sclerosis.

The chain links TRBV29-1 to TRBJ1-1, with D unclear. Germline V gives CDR1 SQVTM, CDR2 ANQGSEA. V lost 4 bases and J lost 4, with 10 bases in between. The length of the CDR3 is 12 residues. The CDR3 DNA is TGCAGCGTTGCATCAGGCGTCACTGAAGCTTTCTTT. The encoded protein is CSVASGVTEAFF.

This clonotype was picked up many times. The rearrangement links TRBV3-1 to TRBJ2-5, with D perhaps given as TRBD1 or TRBD2 (5 bases each). Between the trimmed V and J ends, which lost 5 bases and 5 bases, there was a span of 15 bases. The length of the CDR3 is 14 residues. Germline CDR1 LGHDT, CDR2 YNNKEL (reference sequence). CDR3 bases: TGTGCCAGCAGCTCAACGGGGACCGAGGAGACCCAGTACTTC. Protein: CASSSTGTEETQYF.

This clonotype was seen ten or more times. The rearrangement links TRBV5-1 to TRBJ2-5; TRBD2 agrees at 10 bases. The CDR3 is 14 residues long. Losses at the gene ends were 4 bases for V and 5 bases for J; bases not matched to a gene: 5. Germline V gives CDR1 SGHRS, CDR2 YFSETQ. In DNA, the CDR3 is TGCGCCAGCAGCCCAACTAGCGGGGAGGAGACCCAGTACTTC. It yields the protein CASSPTSGEETQYF. Full variable domain (rest looked up from reference TRBV5-1 and TRBJ2-5): KAGVTQTPRYLIKTRGQQVTLSCSPISGHRSVSWYQQTPGQGLQFLFEYFSETQRNKGNFPGRFSGRQFSNSRSEMNVSTLELGDSALYLCASSPTSGEETQYFGPGTRLLVL.

This clonotype was found many times. V is TRBV6-4 and J is TRBJ2-3; maybe TRBD1 (6 bases). CDR1 is MRHNA, CDR2 SNTAGT, per germline. The CDR3 has 15 residues. V lost 2 bases, J lost 0 bases, and 9 bases lay in between. CDR3 protein: CASSDGQLSTDTQYF. CDR3 coding DNA: TGTGCCAGCAGTGACGGACAGTTGAGCACAGATACGCAGTATTTT.

In its sample, this clonotype was seen many times. The chain uses TRBV7-8 and TRBJ1-1; D remains unclear. The CDR3 sequence is 16 residues long. Germline assignment: CDR1 SGHVS and CDR2 FQNEAQ. V shed 1 base and J shed 11 bases, with 23 bases lying between them. The CDR3 DNA is TGTGCCAGCAGCTTAGTCGGCGGAGGAACCCCGTCTACGGCTTTCTTT. Amino acid sequence: CASSLVGGGTPSTAFF.

At least ten counts were recorded for this clonotype. The V call is TRBV5-1, the J call TRBJ2-5, with 9 nucleotides matching TRBD1. The CDR3 totals 16 residues. Trimming cost V 4 bases and J 4 bases; bases outside gene matches: 11. Per germline, CDR1 SGHRS and CDR2 YFSETQ. The CDR3 sequence: CASSRHPTGGAETQYF. The DNA for the CDR3 is TGCGCCAGCAGCAGACACCCTACAGGGGGCGCAGAGACCCAGTACTTC.